A selection of T cell receptor beta chains follows, all from one sample in a study of T cell changes during pregnancy in multiple sclerosis. Sequencing was performed with immunoSEQ multiplex PCR; in TCRdb, only in-frame clones are kept and a portion is missing. Among 40,000 to 45,000 clones listed, 89% were seen once. The material sequenced was CD4+ T cells from peripheral blood mononuclear cells, taken in the first trimester of pregnancy. The receptors were sampled from a female donor with multiple sclerosis, enrolled in a pregnancy study. Each CDR3 is given with its conserved first and last residue. A D gene is named only where the DNA matches it firmly. The size of a clone is reported for some rows only, either as once, few or many, or as a class for expanded clones.

J gene: TRBJ2-1
D gene: .
V gene: TRBV6-1
clone size: once
CDR3 DNA: TGTGCCAGCAGCGTGGGTTCCGGGGAGCAGTTCTTC
CDR3 protein: CASSVGSGEQFF

J gene: TRBJ1-1
D gene: .
V gene: TRBV5-5
clone size: .
CDR3 DNA: TGTGCCAGCAGCTGGGCCCGCATGAACACTGAAGCTTTCTTT
CDR3 protein: CASSWARMNTEAFF

J gene: TRBJ1-4
D gene: .
V gene: TRBV13
clone size: .
CDR3 DNA: TGTGCCAGCAGCTTAAGACAGGAAAAACTGTTTTTT
CDR3 protein: CASSLRQEKLFF

J gene: TRBJ2-3
D gene: TRBD2
V gene: TRBV30
clone size: .
CDR3 DNA: TGTGCCTGGAGGCTAGCGGGGGGGCATCCAGATACGCAGTATTTT
CDR3 protein: CAWRLAGGHPDTQYF

J gene: TRBJ2-6
D gene: .
V gene: TRBV30
clone size: .
CDR3 DNA: TGTGCCTGGAGGCGATCTGGGGCCAACGTCCTGACTTTC
CDR3 protein: CAWRRSGANVLTF

J gene: TRBJ2-1
D gene: TRBD2
V gene: TRBV7-4
clone size: .
CDR3 DNA: TGTGCCAGCACATACCAACGGGAGGGGGACCAATCTGATGAGCAGTTCTTC
CDR3 protein: CASTYQREGDQSDEQFF

J gene: TRBJ2-6
D gene: .
V gene: TRBV29-1
clone size: .
CDR3 DNA: TGCAGCGTTGACCCGGGGGCTGGGGCCAACGTCCTGACTTTC
CDR3 protein: CSVDPGAGANVLTF

J gene: TRBJ2-1
D gene: TRBD2
V gene: TRBV5-4
clone size: .
CDR3 DNA: TGTGCCAGCAGCTTGGAGGTAGCGGGGGACAATGAGCAGTTCTTC
CDR3 protein: CASSLEVAGDNEQFF

J gene: TRBJ1-1
D gene: TRBD1
V gene: TRBV27
clone size: .
CDR3 DNA: TGTGCCAGCAGAACAGGGGAGATGAACACTGAAGCTTTCTTT
CDR3 protein: CASRTGEMNTEAFF

J gene: TRBJ2-7
D gene: TRBD1
V gene: TRBV2
clone size: .
CDR3 DNA: TGTGCCAGCAGTAGGGACAGGGGACAGAACGAGCAGTACTTC
CDR3 protein: CASSRDRGQNEQYF

J gene: TRBJ2-6
D gene: TRBD2
V gene: TRBV7-2
clone size: .
CDR3 DNA: TGTGCCAGCAGCTTTACTAGCGACAGCTCTGGGGCCAACGTCCTGACTTTC
CDR3 protein: CASSFTSDSSGANVLTF

J gene: TRBJ2-5
D gene: TRBD2
V gene: TRBV19
clone size: .
CDR3 DNA: TGTGCCAGTACCATGCGGGGGTTAGGGGAGACCCAGTACTTC
CDR3 protein: CASTMRGLGETQYF

J gene: TRBJ2-7
D gene: TRBD2
V gene: TRBV5-1
clone size: once
CDR3 DNA: TGCGCCAGCAGCCCTGGAACGGGACTAGGCTACGAGCAGTACTTC
CDR3 protein: CASSPGTGLGYEQYF

J gene: TRBJ2-1
D gene: TRBD2
V gene: TRBV6-5
clone size: .
CDR3 DNA: TGTGCCAGCAGTTACCCCACTAGCGGGACGGCGAATGAGCAGTTCTTC
CDR3 protein: CASSYPTSGTANEQFF

J gene: TRBJ2-3
D gene: .
V gene: TRBV5-1
clone size: .
CDR3 DNA: TGCGCCAGCAGCTTGGAACAGGGCGTAGATACGCAGTATTTT
CDR3 protein: CASSLEQGVDTQYF

J gene: TRBJ1-1
D gene: TRBD1
V gene: TRBV7-9
clone size: once
CDR3 DNA: TGTGCCAGCAGCTTCCCACAGGGGGGGAACACTGAAGCTTTCTTT
CDR3 protein: CASSFPQGGNTEAFF

J gene: TRBJ2-1
D gene: TRBD2
V gene: TRBV2
clone size: .
CDR3 DNA: TGTGCCAGTACCGGGACTAGCGAAGACAATGAGCAGTTCTTC
CDR3 protein: CASTGTSEDNEQFF

J gene: TRBJ1-1
D gene: .
V gene: TRBV29-1
clone size: .
CDR3 DNA: TGCAGCGTTAACGCAGGGAACACTGAAGCTTTCTTT
CDR3 protein: CSVNAGNTEAFF

J gene: TRBJ1-2
D gene: TRBD1
V gene: TRBV28
clone size: .
CDR3 DNA: TGTGCCAGCAGTGCGCCGGGACAGGGTGGTTATGGCTACACCTTC
CDR3 protein: CASSAPGQGGYGYTF

J gene: TRBJ2-3
D gene: TRBD2
V gene: TRBV5-1
clone size: .
CDR3 DNA: TGCGCCAGCAGCTTAGCGGGAAGTATCAGTGATACGCAGTATTTT
CDR3 protein: CASSLAGSISDTQYF

J gene: TRBJ2-5
D gene: .
V gene: TRBV30
clone size: .
CDR3 DNA: TGTGCCTGGAGTGTACTCCATGGAGAGACCCAGTACTTC
CDR3 protein: CAWSVLHGETQYF

J gene: TRBJ1-2
D gene: .
V gene: TRBV6-5
clone size: .
CDR3 DNA: TGTGCCAGCTCCTGGCAGGGTGACTATGGCTACACCTTC
CDR3 protein: CASSWQGDYGYTF

J gene: TRBJ2-7
D gene: .
V gene: TRBV4-3
clone size: .
CDR3 DNA: TGCGCCAGCAGCCAAGCCCGCAGCGGACAGTTTAGCTCCTACGAGCAGTACTTC
CDR3 protein: CASSQARSGQFSSYEQYF

J gene: TRBJ1-1
D gene: TRBD1
V gene: TRBV7-2
clone size: once
CDR3 DNA: TGTGCCAGCAGCCCACATCCAGGGGGGAACACTGAAGCTTTCTTT
CDR3 protein: CASSPHPGGNTEAFF

J gene: TRBJ1-4
D gene: TRBD1
V gene: TRBV27
clone size: .
CDR3 DNA: TGTGCCAGCAGTGGGGGGACAGGGAAAGGGGAAAAACTGTTTTTT
CDR3 protein: CASSGGTGKGEKLFF

J gene: TRBJ2-7
D gene: TRBD2
V gene: TRBV5-6
clone size: .
CDR3 DNA: TGTGCCAGCAGCTATACAATAGGGACTAGCGGGAGTTCTAGGTACGAGCAGTACTTC
CDR3 protein: CASSYTIGTSGSSRYEQYF

J gene: TRBJ2-2
D gene: .
V gene: TRBV6-5
clone size: .
CDR3 DNA: TGTGCCAGCAGTTACAGCAGGGTTGGGACCGGGGAGCTGTTTTTT
CDR3 protein: CASSYSRVGTGELFF

J gene: TRBJ1-1
D gene: .
V gene: TRBV15
clone size: medium-sized
CDR3 DNA: TGTGCCACCAGCAGAGGTGGTCTAGACCCTGAAGCTTTCTTT
CDR3 protein: CATSRGGLDPEAFF

J gene: TRBJ1-1
D gene: TRBD1
V gene: TRBV29-1
clone size: few
CDR3 DNA: TGCAGCGTTGCGGAAACACAGGGGACAGGGGTGAACACTGAAGCTTTCTTT
CDR3 protein: CSVAETQGTGVNTEAFF

J gene: TRBJ2-7
D gene: .
V gene: TRBV11-3
clone size: .
CDR3 DNA: TGTGCCAGCAGCCCCGCCCAGGGCTACGAGCAGTACTTC
CDR3 protein: CASSPAQGYEQYF

J gene: TRBJ1-6
D gene: .
V gene: TRBV18
clone size: .
CDR3 DNA: TGTGCCAGCTCACCGGGTATCCAGGGTTCGTCACCCCTCCACTTT
CDR3 protein: CASSPGIQGSSPLHF

J gene: TRBJ2-2
D gene: TRBD1
V gene: TRBV5-1
clone size: .
CDR3 DNA: TGCGCCAGCAGCTTTGGGACAGGGGGGACCGGGGAGCTGTTTTTT
CDR3 protein: CASSFGTGGTGELFF

J gene: TRBJ1-2
D gene: TRBD1
V gene: TRBV11-2
clone size: few
CDR3 DNA: TGTGCCAGCAGCCCCGGGACAGGGATTAACTATGGCTACACCTTC
CDR3 protein: CASSPGTGINYGYTF

J gene: TRBJ2-7
D gene: .
V gene: TRBV9
clone size: .
CDR3 DNA: TGTGCCAGCAGCGTAAGAGGAGGTGGGAAGACAGGCCCCTGGGAGCAGTACTTC
CDR3 protein: CASSVRGGGKTGPWEQYF

J gene: TRBJ1-2
D gene: .
V gene: TRBV2
clone size: .
CDR3 DNA: TGTGCCAGCAGGGCGTCGGGGAACTATGGCTACACCTTC
CDR3 protein: CASRASGNYGYTF

J gene: TRBJ1-6
D gene: .
V gene: TRBV19
clone size: .
CDR3 DNA: TGTGCCAGTAGTATTCCTCCTTCACCCCTCCACTTT
CDR3 protein: CASSIPPSPLHF

J gene: TRBJ1-5
D gene: .
V gene: TRBV2
clone size: .
CDR3 DNA: TGTGCCAGCAGTGGAGGGTTCGGGAATCAGCCCCAGCATTTT
CDR3 protein: CASSGGFGNQPQHF

J gene: TRBJ2-2
D gene: TRBD1
V gene: TRBV7-6
clone size: .
CDR3 DNA: TGTGCCAGCAGCTTTACCTGGACAGGGTTCAAGAGCGGGGAGCTGTTTTTT
CDR3 protein: CASSFTWTGFKSGELFF

J gene: TRBJ1-3
D gene: TRBD1
V gene: TRBV12-5
clone size: .
CDR3 DNA: TGTGCTAGTGGTTATACGACAGGGCGGTCTGGAAACACCATATATTTT
CDR3 protein: CASGYTTGRSGNTIYF

J gene: TRBJ2-7
D gene: TRBD2
V gene: TRBV11-2
clone size: .
CDR3 DNA: TGTGCCAGCAGCCCCTCAGTTAGACTAGCGGGGACCTACGAGCAGTACTTC
CDR3 protein: CASSPSVRLAGTYEQYF

J gene: TRBJ2-7
D gene: TRBD1
V gene: TRBV10-3
clone size: .
CDR3 DNA: TGTGCCATCAGTGAGTCGATTCTTAGGGACAGGGGGCCCTACGAGCAGTACTTC
CDR3 protein: CAISESILRDRGPYEQYF

J gene: TRBJ2-7
D gene: .
V gene: TRBV30
clone size: .
CDR3 DNA: TGTGCCTGGAGTGGGGGCGGGGCCTCCTACGAGCAGTACTTC
CDR3 protein: CAWSGGGASYEQYF

J gene: TRBJ2-3
D gene: .
V gene: TRBV5-1
clone size: .
CDR3 DNA: TGCGCCAGCAGCTTAGCGGCTAGCACAGATACGCAGTATTTT
CDR3 protein: CASSLAASTDTQYF

J gene: TRBJ1-5
D gene: TRBD1
V gene: TRBV30
clone size: .
CDR3 DNA: TGTGCCTGGAATCGACAGGGTTCCGAACCCCAGCATTTT
CDR3 protein: CAWNRQGSEPQHF

J gene: TRBJ1-2
D gene: .
V gene: TRBV9
clone size: .
CDR3 DNA: TGTGCCAGCAGCGTAGGGGGCAGGGCGGACTATGGCTACACCTTC
CDR3 protein: CASSVGGRADYGYTF

J gene: TRBJ2-3
D gene: .
V gene: TRBV7-8
clone size: once
CDR3 DNA: TGTGCCAGCAGCTTACAGGGGAGCACAGATACGCAGTATTTT
CDR3 protein: CASSLQGSTDTQYF

J gene: TRBJ1-2
D gene: .
V gene: TRBV5-6
clone size: .
CDR3 DNA: TGTGCCAGCAGCTTGGGACAGAAAGACTATGGCTACACCTTC
CDR3 protein: CASSLGQKDYGYTF

J gene: TRBJ1-3
D gene: .
V gene: TRBV6-1
clone size: .
CDR3 DNA: TGTGCCAGCAGTGAAGGACAGTCCACCGCTGGAAACACCATATATTTT
CDR3 protein: CASSEGQSTAGNTIYF

J gene: TRBJ2-7
D gene: .
V gene: TRBV21-1
clone size: .
CDR3 DNA: TGTGCCAGCAGCAATTCCGGACAGGCTTACGAGCAGTACTTC
CDR3 protein: CASSNSGQAYEQYF

J gene: TRBJ2-7
D gene: .
V gene: TRBV2
clone size: few
CDR3 DNA: TGTGCCAGCTGGGCTAAGGGGTACGAGCAGTACTTC
CDR3 protein: CASWAKGYEQYF

J gene: TRBJ1-1
D gene: TRBD1
V gene: TRBV19
clone size: .
CDR3 DNA: TGTGCCAGTAGTGATCAAACGAACCCAGGGGGGAGCTACGCTGAAGCTTTCTTT
CDR3 protein: CASSDQTNPGGSYAEAFF

J gene: TRBJ1-5
D gene: TRBD1
V gene: TRBV6-1
clone size: .
CDR3 DNA: TGTGCCAGCAGTGTAGGGACAGGCTTAAATCAGCCCCAGCATTTT
CDR3 protein: CASSVGTGLNQPQHF

J gene: TRBJ1-5
D gene: .
V gene: TRBV30
clone size: .
CDR3 DNA: TGTGCCTGGAGTGTACGAGGGAATCAGCCCCAGCATTTT
CDR3 protein: CAWSVRGNQPQHF